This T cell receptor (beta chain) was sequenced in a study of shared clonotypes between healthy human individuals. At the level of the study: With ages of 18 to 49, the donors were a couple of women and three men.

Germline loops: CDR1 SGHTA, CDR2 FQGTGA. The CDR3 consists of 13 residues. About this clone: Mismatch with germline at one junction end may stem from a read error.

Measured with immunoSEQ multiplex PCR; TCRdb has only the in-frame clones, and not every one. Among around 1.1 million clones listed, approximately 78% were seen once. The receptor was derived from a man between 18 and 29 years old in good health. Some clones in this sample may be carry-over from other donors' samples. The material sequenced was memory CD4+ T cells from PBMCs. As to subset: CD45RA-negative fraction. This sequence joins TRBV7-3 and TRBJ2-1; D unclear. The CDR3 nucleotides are TGTGCCAGCAGCTTAACGTCCTTCAATGAGCAGTTCTTC. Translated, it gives CASSLTSFNEQFF.